This T cell receptor beta chain was captured by sequencing in a study of blood T cells in healthy people across ages. Study-level results: Unsorted PBMCs ruled out conclusive naive versus antigen-experienced comparison.

A sample-barcoded 5' primer and a J-beta primer mix were used in a second PCR of about 7 to 12 cycles. MiXCR was run by TCRdb on the 5' RACE reads, yielding one entry per CDR3 protein. The sample has hundreds of thousands of distinct CDR3 sequences; roughly 43% are singletons. V lost 0 bases and J lost 7, with 12 bases in between. This CDR3 spans 13 amino acids. Germline V gene sequence: CDR1 DFQATT, CDR2 SNEGSKA (reference sequence). As for this clonotype: No antigen is known for it.

The TCR originated in a man aged 80 or over in good health. The chain employs TRBV20-1 and TRBJ1-2, with D unclear. The sample consisted of blood. CDR3 loop: CSARDQEWSGYTF. In DNA form, the CDR3 reads TGCAGTGCTAGAGATCAAGAGTGGTCTGGCTACACCTTC.